This T cell receptor (beta chain) appears in the sequencing data of a study of cytomegalovirus exposure and HLA in healthy donors. 13 Jbeta primers and 60 Vbeta primers were used for the PCR. TCRdb keeps only in-frame clones here, not all; method: immunoSEQ multiplex PCR. The table includes around 180,000 clones, more than 85% detected once. The sequence was obtained from a woman between 18 and 29 years old in good health and CMV-seronegative. Sequenced material: PBMCs.

CDR3 DNA: TGCGCCAGCAGCTTGGCCACGGAGGCAGAAAAACTGTTTTTT. Protein product: CASSLATEAEKLFF. The chain joins TRBV5-1 to TRBJ1-4; D remains ambiguous. Germline values: CDR1 SGHRS, CDR2 YFSETQ. The CDR3 is 14 residues long. Trimming stripped 0 bases from V and 8 bases from J, with 11 bases between.